This TCR beta chain was sequenced during a study of early T cells in non-severe SARS-CoV-2 infection. The wider study: Sequencing of unsorted whole blood was done on bulk RNA, leaving chains unpaired. Study results and caveats: A preference for anti-spike CD8 responses marked VDJdb matching, which missed private and CD4 specificities.

The CDR3 loop spans 14 amino acids. The V end was cut by 1 base, the J end by 10 bases, with 11 bases between. Germline V gene lookup returns CDR1 SGHTA and CDR2 FQGNSA. TCRdb re-called the 5' RACE reads through MiXCR, storing one row per CDR3 protein. Of tens of thousands of distinct CDR3 sequences in the sample, approximately 9% were seen once. As regards this clonotype: Its antigen remains unknown.

This TCR derives from an adult who was a healthcare worker with PCR-confirmed SARS-CoV-2 infection or an uninfected control (not recorded which). This sample comprised whole blood, obtained at baseline. The chain uses TRBV7-2 and TRBJ1-6; unclear D gene. For the CDR3, the DNA is TGTGCCAGCAGCTTAGACGCCGGCAACTCACCCCTCCACTTT. Its translation: CASSLDAGNSPLHF.